This is a list of T cell receptor beta chains from one sample in a study of T cell repertoires in cytomegalovirus infection. TCRdb re-called the reads through MiXCR, storing one row per CDR3 protein. The table records 700,000 to 950,000 distinct CDR3 sequences, approximately 30% of them present only once. The antigens of these receptors remain unknown. The material sequenced was cultured CD8+ T cells from PBMCs, taken from culture after CMV antigen stimulation. Receptor source: a human donor in good health (CMV status not recorded). Some clones in this sample may be carry-over from other donors' samples. The CDR3 runs from the conserved cysteine through the conserved F or W. Fields, in order: V gene, J gene, CDR3 protein.

TRBV7-9	TRBJ1-6	CASSWRDRPFDLHF
TRBV7-6	TRBJ2-1	CASSQGLAGINEQFF
TRBV10-3	TRBJ2-1	CAISESHRAYNEQFF
TRBV27	TRBJ2-2	CASSPALAGANTGELFF
TRBV27	TRBJ1-3	CVSSLAATSGNTIYF
TRBV12-5	TRBJ1-1	CASGLVFYRNTEAFF
TRBV19	TRBJ2-7	CASSMGQRTYEQYF
TRBV27	TRBJ1-1	CASSRQGPYSEAFF
TRBV7-6	TRBJ1-3	CASTQDSFSGNTIYF
TRBV28	TRBJ2-2	CASSLIGSAGELFF
TRBV7-6	TRBJ1-5	CASSLGGAGEPQHF
TRBV20-1	TRBJ1-2	CSAIRKQGGGYTF
TRBV7-9	TRBJ2-3	CASSLADISSTDTQYF
TRBV7-2	TRBJ2-1	CASSLQLQGSEQFF
TRBV12-5	TRBJ1-5	CASGFSGGNQPQHF
TRBV12-3/TRBV12-4	TRBJ2-5	CASSTTSSVDETQYF
TRBV7-2	TRBJ2-1	CASSLVLRQGTDEQFF
TRBV11-3	TRBJ2-1	CASSFGQGSYNEQFF
TRBV15	TRBJ2-7	CATSRDGSRFYEQYF
TRBV7-8	TRBJ1-2	CASSSEGIWGGGYTF
TRBV7-9	TRBJ2-6	CASSSTDGPAMGANVLTF
TRBV27	TRBJ1-2	CASSFQGYTF
TRBV14	TRBJ1-1	CASSQDWGSHTEAFF
TRBV6-2/TRBV6-3	TRBJ2-1	CASDKGSSYNEQFF
TRBV19	TRBJ1-5	CASSISPRVISNQPQHF
TRBV27	TRBJ2-7	CASSLFAGGPYEQYF
TRBV28	TRBJ1-1	CASSYPFELTEAFF
TRBV7-9	TRBJ1-6	CASSNTGGAVGSPLHF
TRBV24-1	TRBJ2-1	CATSDLAETGSVNEQFF
TRBV6-5	TRBJ2-6	CASSYHIGTGLSGANVLTF
TRBV6-5	TRBJ2-3	CASSWDTSSTDTQYF
TRBV7-1	TRBJ1-2	CVSSTAGTGGFGYTF
TRBV25-1	TRBJ2-7	CASSVGSGTYEQYF
TRBV7-9	TRBJ2-5	CANSLAGQYQETQYF
TRBV12-3/TRBV12-4	TRBJ2-2	CASGFLAGGELFF
TRBV7-3	TRBJ1-1	CASSLGPGPGANTEAFF
TRBV9	TRBJ2-1	CASSVGTGGRGEQFF
TRBV27	TRBJ1-2	CASSFRGSLANYGYTF
TRBV7-9	TRBJ2-2	CASSLQGELFF
TRBV6-1	TRBJ2-2	CASSVAVGGELFF
TRBV7-9	TRBJ2-1	CASRPRLAGGNILEFF
TRBV10-3	TRBJ1-4	CAISEGTATNEKLFF
TRBV27	TRBJ1-1	CASSRGFGATEEAFF
TRBV27	TRBJ2-3	CASGLRSTDTQYF
TRBV6-5	TRBJ1-1	CATVSQGMNTEAFF
TRBV12-5	TRBJ2-7	CASGSGTGYGEQYF
TRBV6-2/TRBV6-3	TRBJ1-1	CATIGQPSTEAFF
TRBV7-7	TRBJ2-3	CASSPGSDTDTQYF
TRBV4-1	TRBJ2-1	CASSQDLRGAGEQFF
TRBV6-1	TRBJ2-2	CASSAPGHSNTGELFF
TRBV7-3	TRBJ2-3	CASSFLGLPGTDTQYF
TRBV12-3/TRBV12-4	TRBJ1-1	CASSLTGTMNTEAFF
TRBV7-6	TRBJ2-7	CASSSPRNYEQYF